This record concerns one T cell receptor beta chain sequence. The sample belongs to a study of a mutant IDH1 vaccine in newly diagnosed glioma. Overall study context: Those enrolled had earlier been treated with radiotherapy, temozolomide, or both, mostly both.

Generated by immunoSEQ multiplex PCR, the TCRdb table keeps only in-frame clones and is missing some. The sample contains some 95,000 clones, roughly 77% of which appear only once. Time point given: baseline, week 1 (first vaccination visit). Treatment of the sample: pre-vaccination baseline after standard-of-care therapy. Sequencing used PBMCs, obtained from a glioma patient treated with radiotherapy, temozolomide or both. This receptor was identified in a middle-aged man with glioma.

The CDR3 is CASSLGGAGYGYTF. In nucleotides, the CDR3 is TGTGCCAGCAGCTTAGGGGGGGCTGGCTATGGCTACACCTTC. This chain uses TRBV7-2 with TRBJ1-2; the D gene is possibly TRBD1 (6 bases). Between the trimmed V and J ends, which lost 1 base and 4 bases, there was a span of 10 bases. The germline gives CDR1 SGHTA, CDR2 FQGNSA. This CDR3 comprises 14 residues. Based on the CDR3 plus reference TRBV7-2 and TRBJ1-2, the full variable domain is GAGVSQSPSNKVTEKGKDVELRCDPISGHTALYWYRQSLGQGLEFLIYFQGNSAPDKSGLPSDRFSAERTGGSVSTLTIQRTQQEDSAVYLCASSLGGAGYGYTFGSGTRLTVV.